This entry lists 24 T cell receptor beta chains sequenced from one sample in a study of T-cell memory formation after mild COVID-19. TCRdb analysed the 5' RACE reads with MiXCR anew, one entry per CDR3 protein. The sample has roughly 370,000 distinct CDR3 sequences, approximately 15% seen once. Material: PBMCs or a T cell subset sorted from them (not recorded which). The origin of the receptors is a man younger than 35 who had mild COVID-19 (a few samples of this study predate the infection). Cell type and time point are not known.

This clonotype was seen a handful of times. The genes are TRBV6-1 and TRBJ2-7; 10 positions match TRBD1. V lost 7 bases and J lost 7; bases outside the gene matches: 13. Germline V gene lookup returns CDR1 MNHNS and CDR2 SASEGT. The CDR3 is made up of 15 amino acids. CDR3 sequence: CASNRSGTGAREQYF. The CDR3, as DNA: TGTGCCAGCAACCGATCGGGGACAGGGGCTCGGGAGCAGTACTTC.

The V call is TRBV20-1, the J call TRBJ2-7, with D possibly TRBD1 on 5 matching bases. This CDR3 is built from 15 residues. Germline V gives CDR1 DFQATT, CDR2 SNEGSKA (reference sequence). V was clipped by 0 bases and J by 2 bases, with 14 bases between them. CDR3 protein: CSARDLQGTAYEQYF. The CDR3 region has the DNA TGCAGTGCTAGAGATCTTCAGGGAACCGCCTACGAGCAGTACTTC.

This clonotype has only a few counts. J is TRBJ2-3 and V is TRBV5-1; TRBD1 agrees at 7 bases. V shed 4 bases, J shed 5 bases, and the junction held 7 bases outside the gene matches. Germline CDR1 and CDR2: SGHRS and YFSETQ. CDR3 length equals 14 residues. The CDR3 reads CASSLGQTGDTQYF. Here the CDR3 DNA reads TGCGCCAGCAGCCTGGGACAGACCGGAGATACGCAGTATTTT.

This clonotype was picked up a small number of times. The chain carries TRBV7-2 and TRBJ1-6; D uncertain. Germline CDR1 is SGHTA and CDR2 is FQGNSA. V was shortened by 6 bases and J by 6 bases, with 15 bases between the two germline ends. The CDR3 has 15 residues. The DNA of the CDR3 is TGTGCCAGCAGTCTAGCTCGAAGCCGTAATTCACCCCTCCACTTT. Its protein product is CASSLARSRNSPLHF.

The table lists this clonotype with many counts. J is TRBJ2-3 and V is TRBV6-4; possibly TRBD1 for D (6 bases). Trimming took 0 bases from V and 1 from J, leaving 14 bases between them. CDR1 and CDR2 (germline): MRHNA, SNTAGT. The CDR3 is 17 amino acids. CDR3 amino acids: CASSDSSTSGGTDTQYF. The CDR3 DNA reads TGTGCCAGCAGTGACTCGAGTACGTCAGGGGGCACAGATACGCAGTATTTT.

The chain uses TRBV10-3 and TRBJ1-1, with D maybe TRBD1 (5 bases). The germline CDR1 and CDR2 sequences are ENHRY and SYGVKD. CDR3 length: 15 residues. V was cut by 11 bases and J by 1 base, with 20 bases left in between. CDR3 in DNA: TGTGCCTCCGGGGTTGGGGGTCGTGGGAACACTGAAGCTTTCTTT. This encodes CASGVGGRGNTEAFF.

The chain links TRBV5-4 to TRBJ2-2, with D possibly being TRBD1 (6 bases). This CDR3 comprises 15 residues. The V end lost 0 bases, the J end lost 6 bases, and 12 bases lay between the germline ends. Per the germline V gene, CDR1 is SGHNT and CDR2 is YYREEE (reference sequence). This chain's CDR3 is CASSLEQGVAGELFF. The CDR3 DNA sequence: TGTGCCAGCAGCTTGGAACAGGGAGTTGCCGGGGAGCTGTTTTTT.

The chain couples TRBV5-1 to TRBJ2-7; the match to TRBD1 covers 9 bases. CDR1 and CDR2 (germline): SGHRS, YFSETQ. V dropped 4 bases and J dropped 7; count of bases not matched to a gene: 6. The CDR3 has 13 amino acids. The CDR3, as DNA: TGCGCCAGCAGCCCCGGGACAGGGAGGGAGCAGTACGTC. Protein sequence: CASSPGTGREQYV.

The genes are TRBV7-9 and TRBJ2-7, with 7 bases aligning to TRBD2. CDR3 length: 13 residues. The germline gives CDR1 SEHNR, CDR2 FQNEAQ (reference sequence). With V trimmed by 5 bases and J by 6 bases, 7 bases remained unmatched. The CDR3 DNA sequence: TGTGCCAGCAGCCCCGCGGGGGACGGCGAGCAGTACGTC. This encodes CASSPAGDGEQYV.

The chain uses TRBV18 and TRBJ1-5; tentatively, D is TRBD1 (5 bases). CDR1 and CDR2 (germline): KGHSH, LQKENI. CDR3 length: 14 residues. V was clipped by 3 bases and J by 6 bases, with 12 bases between them. CDR3 protein: CASSPAQGGQPQHF. The CDR3 coding sequence is TGTGCCAGCTCACCCGCCCAGGGAGGTCAGCCCCAGCATTTT.

This rearrangement joins TRBV12-3 or TRBV12-4 to TRBJ2-2; TRBD1 agrees at 10 bases. Trimming removed 5 bases from V and 6 bases from J; junction bases left unmatched: 6. CDR3 size: 15 residues. CDR3 bases: TGTGCCAGCAGTCCGGACAGGGGGTCGTCCGGGGAGCTGTTTTTT. Protein sequence: CASSPDRGSSGELFF.

The rearrangement links TRBV6-6 to TRBJ2-1; no reliable D call. CDR1 is MNHNY, CDR2 SVGAGI, per germline (reference sequence). Trimming pared 5 bases from V and 7 bases from J, leaving 9 bases between. The CDR3 is 12 amino acids. In DNA, the CDR3 is TGTGCCAGCAGTCCTTTTCGGAATGAGCAGTTCTTC. This gives the protein CASSPFRNEQFF.

A few counts support this clonotype. The chain links TRBV20-1 to TRBJ1-2; 7 nucleotides agree with TRBD1. Germline values: CDR1 DFQATT, CDR2 SNEGSKA (reference sequence). J was trimmed by 6 bases and V by 5 bases; bases with no gene match: 12. This CDR3 comprises 14 residues. This CDR3 reads CSAAGDRTRNGYTF. CDR3 coding DNA: TGCAGTGCTGCGGGGGACAGAACCCGCAATGGCTACACCTTC.

The chain uses TRBV12-3 or TRBV12-4 and TRBJ2-3, with TRBD2 matching over 8 bases. J was trimmed by 6 bases and V by 1 base; bases with no gene match: 3. The CDR3 contains 14 residues. The CDR3, as DNA: TGTGCCAGCAGTTTAGGCGGGGGGCGGGATACGCAGTATTTT. Its translation: CASSLGGGRDTQYF.

This chain links TRBV6-5 with TRBJ2-5; 8 nucleotides agree with TRBD1. V lost 7 bases and J lost 3; bases outside the gene matches: 7. The CDR3 sequence is 14 residues long. From germline, CDR1 is MNHEY and CDR2 SVGAGI. CDR3 in DNA: TGTGCCAGCAAAAGAGAGACAGGGGAAGAGACCCAGTACTTC. Translation gives CASKRETGEETQYF.

This clonotype was seen a handful of times. The chain couples TRBV28 to TRBJ2-4; no definite D call. Trimming stripped 1 base from V and 8 bases from J, with 9 bases between. Looked up from germline, CDR1 is MDHEN and CDR2 is SYDVKM. CDR3 length: 13 residues. The CDR3 coding sequence is TGTGCCAGCAGTTTATACAGAAGAGACATTCAGTACTTC. Protein product: CASSLYRRDIQYF.

This clonotype was counted between two and nine times. The V call is TRBV7-3, the J call TRBJ2-1; D is tentatively TRBD1 or TRBD2 (5 bases each). Germline V lookup: CDR1 SGHTA, CDR2 FQGTGA. V was pared by 1 base and J by 5 bases, with 15 bases between. The CDR3 covers 16 residues. In DNA, the CDR3 is TGTGCCAGCAGCTTAAGGTTGGGGACGGTGGACAATGAGCAGTTCTTC. Protein product: CASSLRLGTVDNEQFF.

Ten or more counts support this clonotype. The gene calls are TRBV18 and TRBJ1-1; D remains unclear. The V gene's germline CDR1 is KGHSH and CDR2 LQKENI. This CDR3 has 12 amino acids. V was trimmed by 9 bases and J by 1 base, leaving 9 bases between them. This chain's CDR3 is CARPPPNTEAFF. CDR3 DNA: TGTGCCAGGCCGCCACCGAACACTGAAGCTTTCTTT.

The gene calls are TRBV9 and TRBJ1-5; D call uncertain. This CDR3 comprises 15 residues. The V end lost 4 bases, the J end lost 7 bases, and 18 bases lay between the germline ends. Germline lookup yields CDR1 SGDLS and CDR2 YYNGEE. CDR3: CASSPEGGIQQPQHF. As DNA, the CDR3 is TGTGCCAGCAGCCCGGAGGGAGGGATCCAACAGCCCCAGCATTTT.

The chain combines TRBV5-1 with TRBJ2-7; tentative D call: TRBD1 (6 bases). Between the trimmed V and J ends, which lost 4 bases and 6 bases, there was a span of 14 bases. Germline CDR1 and CDR2: SGHRS and YFSETQ. This CDR3 is 13 amino acids long. This CDR3 is CASSVRQVREQYV. The CDR3 region has the DNA TGCGCCAGCAGCGTAAGACAGGTCCGCGAGCAGTACGTC.

The chain couples TRBV20-1 to TRBJ2-1; D is unclear. The CDR3 loop spans 15 amino acids. Trimming cost V 5 bases and J 6 bases, with 20 bases left between them. The germline V gene has CDR1 DFQATT and CDR2 SNEGSKA (reference sequence). The CDR3 loop reads CSASGRYPESNEQFF. The CDR3 DNA reads as TGCAGTGCTTCAGGACGGTACCCTGAATCCAATGAGCAGTTCTTC.

The chain combines TRBV19 with TRBJ2-7; D ambiguous. The CDR3 has 13 amino acids. V lost 2 bases and J lost 6, with 11 bases in between. In germline, CDR1 is LNHDA, CDR2 SQIVND (reference sequence). Written as DNA, the CDR3 is TGTGCCAGTAGTATAACTCCGGTCGGCGAGCAGTACGTC. Translating gives CASSITPVGEQYV.

This clonotype showed up many times. The chain couples TRBV20-1 to TRBJ2-7; TRBD2 matches at 8 bases. The V gene's germline CDR1 is DFQATT and CDR2 SNEGSKA (reference sequence). The CDR3 is 14 residues long. With V trimmed by 1 base and J by 3 bases, 5 bases remained unmatched. As DNA, the CDR3 is TGCAGTGCTAGAGCCGGGACTAGAAGCTACGAGCAGTACTTC. It encodes CSARAGTRSYEQYF.

CDR3 sequence (DNA): TGTGCCAGCAGCCCATGGAGCGGGGGTTACAATGAGCAGTTCTTC. Amino acid sequence: CASSPWSGGYNEQFF. The chain couples TRBV7-2 to TRBJ2-1, with 8 nucleotides matching TRBD2. V trimming: 5 bases; J trimming: 4 bases; junction bases outside the gene matches: 7. Germline V gene data show CDR1 as SGHTA and CDR2 as FQGNSA. CDR3 length: 15 residues.